These 4 T cell receptor beta chains were all obtained from the same sample, sequenced in a study of CD8 T cells in ankylosing spondylitis. MiXCR, run by TCRdb on the 5' RACE reads, gives a single entry per CDR3 protein. Counted here are 150,000 to 200,000 distinct CDR3 sequences, under 14% occurring once; the ten biggest clones make up 25% to 30%. The specimen sequenced was blood, either unsorted or a sorted T cell fraction (not recorded which). Receptor source: a male donor with ankylosing spondylitis or in good health (not recorded which).

V usage is TRBV3-1 and J usage is TRBJ1-1; TRBD1 aligns across 12 bases. The ends lost 8 bases at V and 0 bases at J; junction bases unmatched: 16. Germline CDR1 LGHDT, CDR2 YNNKEL (reference sequence). The CDR3 contains 19 residues. In nucleotides, the CDR3 is TGTGCCAGCTGTCCGCAATTCCGGGACAGGGGGCTTATGAACACTGAAGCTTTCTTT. Translating gives CASCPQFRDRGLMNTEAFF.

At least ten counts were recorded for this clonotype. The chain combines TRBV6-2 or TRBV6-3 with TRBJ1-6; no firm D call. The V gene's germline CDR1 is MNHEY and CDR2 SVGEGT. The length of the CDR3 is 19 residues. Trimming removed 4 bases at V and 2 bases at J, with 21 bases between. Here the CDR3 reads CASSSPRVETGTYNSPLHF. The CDR3 DNA reads TGTGCCAGCAGTTCGCCTCGGGTTGAAACTGGCACCTATAATTCACCCCTCCACTTT.

V gene TRBV11-3 combines with J gene TRBJ2-3, with TRBD2 matching over 15 bases. J was trimmed by 6 bases and V by 5 bases; bases with no gene match: 6. The V gene's germline CDR1 is SGHNT and CDR2 YENEEA. This CDR3 comprises 16 residues. CDR3 protein: CASSIGTSGGKDTQYF. In nucleotides, the CDR3 is TGTGCCAGCAGCATTGGGACTAGCGGGGGGAAGGATACGCAGTATTTT.

This clonotype has a handful of counts. V usage is TRBV12-3 or TRBV12-4 and J usage is TRBJ2-1; the match to TRBD2 covers 10 bases. CDR3 length: 16 residues. Trimming cost V 2 bases and J 7 bases; bases outside gene matches: 8. CDR3 bases: TGTGCCAGCAGTTTACAGAGGCTAGCGGGAGTGAATGAGCAGTTCTTC. It encodes CASSLQRLAGVNEQFF.